This T cell receptor beta chain is drawn from a study of T cells in Graves' hyperthyroidism and ophthalmopathy. This clonotype was seen more than once but under ten times. Its antigen is as yet unknown. Researchers amplified the TCR beta CDR3 regions from RNA transcripts. RT-PCR in the first round (using the HTBI primer set) targeted the TCR CDR3. From the multiplex PCR reads, TCRdb called clonotypes with MiXCR, one entry per CDR3 protein. The sample lists 360,000 or so distinct CDR3 sequences; 18% were seen once. General observations from the study: Blood held most thyroid clonotypes expanded above 0.001 frequency. Ophthalmopathy was distinguished from stable hyperthyroidism by 13 V-J signatures.

A NOSPECS grade of at least 4, a Clinical Activity Score of at least 3 and duration under 3 months were recorded in ophthalmopathy patients. The PBMCs were taken from approximately 9.7 ml of fresh peripheral blood. This CDR3 has 14 residues. Germline V lookup: CDR1 LNHNV, CDR2 YYDKDF (reference sequence). V lost 0 bases and J lost 5; bases outside the gene matches: 2. The sample consisted of blood. The V gene is TRBV15, the J gene TRBJ2-7, with 9 positions matching TRBD2. The clonotype comes from a woman between 40 and 50 years old with Graves' ophthalmopathy. CDR3 amino acids: CATSRELAGNEQYF. The CDR3 region has the DNA TGTGCCACCAGCAGAGAGCTAGCGGGAAACGAGCAGTACTTC.